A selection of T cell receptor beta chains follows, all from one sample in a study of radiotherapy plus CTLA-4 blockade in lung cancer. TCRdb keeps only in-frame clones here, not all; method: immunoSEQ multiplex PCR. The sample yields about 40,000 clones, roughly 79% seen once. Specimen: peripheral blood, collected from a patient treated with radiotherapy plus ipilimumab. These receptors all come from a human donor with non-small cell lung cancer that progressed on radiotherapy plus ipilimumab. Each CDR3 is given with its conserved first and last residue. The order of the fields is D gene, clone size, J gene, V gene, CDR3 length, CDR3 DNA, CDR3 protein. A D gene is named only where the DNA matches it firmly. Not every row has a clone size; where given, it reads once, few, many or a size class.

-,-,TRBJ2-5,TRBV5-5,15,TGTGCCAGCAGCTCACTTCCAGCGGAGGGGGAGACCCAGTACTTC,CASSSLPAEGETQYF
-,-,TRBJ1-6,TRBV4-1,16,TGCGCCAGCAGCCAAGAACTGGCCGGGTTCTACTCACCCCTCCACTTT,CASSQELAGFYSPLHF
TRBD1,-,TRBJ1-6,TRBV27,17,TGTGCCAGCAGTACTAAGACAGGGGATCCCTATAATTCACCCCTCCACTTT,CASSTKTGDPYNSPLHF
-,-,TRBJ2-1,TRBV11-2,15,TGTGCCAGCAGCTTATGGGGGGTGCCCTACAATGAGCAGTTCTTC,CASSLWGVPYNEQFF
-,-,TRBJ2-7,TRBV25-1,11,TGTGCCAGCAGTGAAAGCAACGAGCAGTACTTC,CASSESNEQYF
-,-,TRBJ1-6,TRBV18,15,TGTGCCAGCTCACCAATAACCGGGAGAGATTCACCCCTCCACTTT,CASSPITGRDSPLHF
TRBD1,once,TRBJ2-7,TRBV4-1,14,TGCGCCAGCAGCCCCGGGACAGCCGGGTACGAGCAGTACTTC,CASSPGTAGYEQYF
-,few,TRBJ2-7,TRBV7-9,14,TGTGCCAGCAGCCCCACACACAATTCCTACGAGCAGTACTTC,CASSPTHNSYEQYF
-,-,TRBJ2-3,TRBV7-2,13,TGTGCCAGCAGCCCACTTCAAGTCAATACGCAGTATTTT,CASSPLQVNTQYF
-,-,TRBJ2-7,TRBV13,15,TGTGCCAGCAGCGTCGGGTCGGGTTATATCTACGAGCAGTACTTC,CASSVGSGYIYEQYF
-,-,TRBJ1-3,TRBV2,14,TGTGCCAGCAGTGCGGGCAGGGCTGGAAACACCATATATTTT,CASSAGRAGNTIYF
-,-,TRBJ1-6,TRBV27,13,TGTGCCGGAGGAGGGTCCTATAATTCACCCCTCCACTTT,CAGGGSYNSPLHF
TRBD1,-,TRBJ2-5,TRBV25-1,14,TGTGCCAGCAGTGAAAACAGGGGTGGGGAGACCCAGTACTTC,CASSENRGGETQYF
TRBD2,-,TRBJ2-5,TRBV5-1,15,TGCGCCAGCAGCTTGACGCGGGGGGGCCTAGAGACCCAGTACTTC,CASSLTRGGLETQYF
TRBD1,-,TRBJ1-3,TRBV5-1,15,TGCGCCAGCAGCCTCACAGGGGACTCTGGAAACACCATATATTTT,CASSLTGDSGNTIYF
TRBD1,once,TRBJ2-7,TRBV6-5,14,TGTGCCAGCAGCCTCCGACAGGGGAGATACGAGCAGTACTTC,CASSLRQGRYEQYF
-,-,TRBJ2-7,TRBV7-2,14,TGTGCCAGCAGCTTAGGGGCACTCTCCTACGAGCAGTACTTC,CASSLGALSYEQYF
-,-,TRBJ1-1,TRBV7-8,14,TGTGCCAGCAGCTTAGATGAGGCAAACACTGAAGCTTTCTTT,CASSLDEANTEAFF
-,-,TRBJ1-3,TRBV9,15,TGTGCCAGCAGCACTACCCAGGGCTCTGGAAACACCATATATTTT,CASSTTQGSGNTIYF
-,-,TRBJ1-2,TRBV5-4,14,TGTGCCAGCAGCTTGGACAGGGAAGGGTATGGCTACACCTTC,CASSLDREGYGYTF
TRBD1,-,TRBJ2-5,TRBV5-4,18,TGTGCCAGCAGCTTTTACAGGGGCGGTCTTGGGCAGCAAGAGACCCAGTACTTC,CASSFYRGGLGQQETQYF
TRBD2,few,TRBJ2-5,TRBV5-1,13,TGCGCCAGCACGACTAGCGGGGGTGGGACCCAGTACTTC,CASTTSGGGTQYF
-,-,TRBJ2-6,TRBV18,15,TGTGCCAGCTCAACCTCGGTCTCTGGGGCCAACGTCCTGACTTTC,CASSTSVSGANVLTF